The TCR beta chain described here comes from a study of response to subunit inactivated influenza vaccine (dated by TCRdb to between 2018 and 2020). Some background on the complete study: Deep quantitative T cell receptor repertoire profiling was used in the study to track responses to a trivalent subunit inactivated influenza vaccine. Study-level results and caveats: According to the authors, only a limited number of new T cells may be recruited by each seasonal influenza vaccination.

The CDR3, from cysteine to phenylalanine, totals 15 residues. Of all the DNA, just the CDR3 is kept, 45 bases in frame from base 1. V drops 4 bases and J drops 7 bases, leaving 19 bases in between. The germline V gene specifies SGHTA as CDR1 and FQGNSA as CDR2. This clonotype was seen more than once but under ten times. Its antigen is unknown. No quality values exist for individual bases; no much larger clone is one base distant. Libraries were built with RT-PCR. TCRdb records Illumina HiSeq 2500 as the sequencer. TCRdb applied fastp at Q25 and MiXCR to the public reads, then kept only in-frame beta chains. Rows merge per CDR3 protein into single entries with the most common DNA and genes. The sample profile shows under 550,000 distinct CDR3 sequences; around 7.9% of them were found once. Clones ranked in the top ten supply roughly 14% of the sample.

The receptor was derived from a man aged 45-69 years who received an inactivated influenza vaccine. Donor details come from another sample of the same person, matched by shared clones. The rearranged chain carries TRBV7-2 and TRBJ2-5, with the D gene call left open. This sample comprised PBMCs from blood, obtained less than 30 months after vaccination. The DNA reads TGTGCCAGCAGCTCTCCCTCCCGCGCGGTTGGGACCCAGTACTTC. The translation is CASSSPSRAVGTQYF. Where the CDR3 stops, the reference TRBV7-2 and TRBJ2-5 genes take over; the full variable domain is GAGVSQSPSNKVTEKGKDVELRCDPISGHTALYWYRQSLGQGLEFLIYFQGNSAPDKSGLPSDRFSAERTGGSVSTLTIQRTQQEDSAVYLCASSSPSRAVGTQYFGPGTRLLVL.